These 18 T cell receptor beta chains were sequenced from one sample in a study of PD-1 blockade in classical Hodgkin lymphoma. The time point denotes: newly diagnosed, previously untreated cHL patient sample. The authors purified CD4+ T cells from thawed PBMCs by magnetic negative selection. Sequencing was performed with immunoSEQ multiplex PCR; in TCRdb, only in-frame clones are kept and a portion is missing. The repertoire holds 25,000 to 35,000 clones, with approximately 90% as singletons. Sequenced input: CD4+ T cells from blood. The receptor source for this set is a human donor with classical Hodgkin lymphoma.

DNA of the CDR3: TGTGCCAGCAGCTTAGAGGTCCAGTACTTC. It yields the protein CASSLEVQYF. V is TRBV11-2 and J is TRBJ2-5; no clear D. V shed 0 bases and J shed 10 bases, with 3 bases lying between them. The CDR3 loop spans 10 amino acids. Germline values: CDR1 SGHAT, CDR2 FQNNGV. The full variable domain, its missing parts supplied by reference TRBV11-2 and TRBJ2-5, is EAGVAQSPRYKIIEKRQSVAFWCNPISGHATLYWYQQILGQGPKLLIQFQNNGVVDDSQLPKDRFSAERLKGVDSTLKIQPAKLEDSAVYLCASSLEVQYFGPGTRLLVL.

The V gene is TRBV18, the J gene TRBJ1-5; 9 positions match TRBD1. J lost 0 bases, V lost 4 bases, and 4 bases had no gene match. Germline V lookup: CDR1 KGHSH, CDR2 LQKENI. The CDR3 has 16 amino acids. Written as DNA, the CDR3 is TGTGCCAGCTCACTGGGGACAGGGAATAGCAATCAGCCCCAGCATTTT. Translated, it gives CASSLGTGNSNQPQHF.

This clone occurred a few times. V usage is TRBV19 and J usage is TRBJ1-1, with D maybe TRBD1 (6 bases). V was trimmed by 3 bases and J by 8 bases, leaving 7 bases between them. The CDR3 runs 11 residues. Germline V gene data show CDR1 as LNHDA and CDR2 as SQIVND (reference sequence). The chain's CDR3 is CASSIRGEAFF. The DNA for the CDR3 is TGTGCCAGTAGTATCAGGGGCGAAGCTTTCTTT.

The rearrangement uses TRBV11-2 and TRBJ2-7; tentative D call: TRBD1 (6 bases). V was pared by 6 bases and J by 0 bases, with 15 bases between. The CDR3 spans 15 residues. The V gene's germline CDR1 is SGHAT and CDR2 FQNNGV. CDR3 protein: CASRRSTDSSYEQYV. Written as DNA, the CDR3 is TGTGCCAGCAGGCGATCTACGGACAGCTCCTACGAGCAGTACGTC.

The V call is TRBV5-4, the J call TRBJ1-1, with 7 bases that match TRBD1. Per the germline V gene, CDR1 is SGHNT and CDR2 is YYREEE (reference sequence). CDR3 size: 15 residues. J was trimmed by 2 bases and V by 0 bases; bases with no gene match: 4. In DNA, the CDR3 is TGTGCCAGCAGCTTGGGGGGGACAGTCAACACTGAAGCTTTCTTT. Translated, it gives CASSLGGTVNTEAFF.

The rearrangement links TRBV5-6 to TRBJ2-1, with D perhaps matching TRBD1 or TRBD2 (5 bases each). CDR1 and CDR2 (germline): SGHDT, YYEEEE. There are 15 residues in the CDR3. The germline V and J ends were trimmed by 3 bases and 4 bases, with 14 bases remaining between them. DNA for the CDR3: TGTGCCAGCAGCTGGGGCGGACTTGGGTACAATGAGCAGTTCTTC. It specifies CASSWGGLGYNEQFF.

J is TRBJ2-2 and V is TRBV29-1; 7 nucleotides align to TRBD1. The germline V gene encodes CDR1 SQVTM and CDR2 ANQGSEA. The CDR3 is 15 amino acids. Unmatched junction bases numbered 11, after V lost 4 bases and J lost 6 bases. CDR3 coding DNA: TGCAGCGTTGGGCAGGGTGACAGGGCAGCCGGGGAGCTGTTTTTT. Amino acids: CSVGQGDRAAGELFF.

The chain has TRBV10-3 and TRBJ2-2, with unresolved D. Trimming removed 0 bases from V and 4 bases from J, with 9 bases in between. The germline V gene encodes CDR1 ENHRY and CDR2 SYGVKD. The CDR3 is made up of 15 amino acids. The CDR3 spells CAISESPGATGELFF. CDR3 nucleotides: TGTGCCATCAGTGAGTCCCCAGGAGCCACCGGGGAGCTGTTTTTT.

This rearrangement joins TRBV11-3 to TRBJ1-2; D possibly corresponds to TRBD1 (5 bases). The V end lost 8 bases, the J end lost 8 bases, and 24 bases lay between the germline ends. Germline V gene sequence: CDR1 SGHNT, CDR2 YENEEA. This CDR3 contains 15 residues. The CDR3 sequence is CASPLECEGRSGYTF. CDR3 sequence (DNA): TGTGCCAGCCCCCTAGAATGCGAGGGGAGGTCGGGCTACACCTTC.

This chain joins TRBV11-1 and TRBJ1-4; the match to TRBD1 covers 9 bases. The trim removed 5 bases at V and 8 bases at J, leaving 9 bases unmatched. CDR3 size: 15 residues. The V gene's germline CDR1 is SGHAT and CDR2 FQDESV (reference sequence). CDR3 nucleotide sequence: TGTGCCAGCAGCGAGATCACAGGGGGCGGCGAAAAACTGTTTTTT. It codes for CASSEITGGGEKLFF.

The gene calls are TRBV28 and TRBJ2-3; D not certain. CDR1 and CDR2 (germline): MDHEN, SYDVKM. V was cut by 6 bases and J by 6 bases, with 10 bases left in between. The CDR3 consists of 12 residues. Here the CDR3 reads CASRGERDTQYF. The CDR3 DNA is TGTGCCAGCAGGGGTGAGAGGGATACGCAGTATTTT.

There are a few counts of this clone. This chain links TRBV5-1 with TRBJ1-5, with D possibly matching TRBD1 (6 bases). V was clipped by 0 bases and J by 4 bases, with 8 bases between them. The CDR3 is 14 amino acids. Germline loops: CDR1 SGHRS, CDR2 YFSETQ. The CDR3 region is CASSLGGTNQPQHF. The CDR3 DNA sequence: TGCGCCAGCAGCTTGGGGGGGACAAATCAGCCCCAGCATTTT.

The chain is built from TRBV5-8 and TRBJ1-4; D ambiguous. Per the germline V gene, CDR1 is SGHTS and CDR2 is YDEGEE. The V gene lost 4 bases and the J gene lost 4 bases, with 11 bases spanning the gap. This CDR3 region has 14 residues. The CDR3 sequence: CASSHPALNEKLFF. The CDR3 DNA is TGTGCCAGCAGCCACCCGGCCCTTAATGAAAAACTGTTTTTT. Together with reference TRBV5-8 and TRBJ1-4, the CDR3 gives the full variable domain: EAGVTQSPTHLIKTRGQQATLRCSPISGHTSVYWYQQALGLGLQFLLWYDEGEERNRGNFPPRFSGRQFPNYSSELNVNALELEDSALYLCASSHPALNEKLFFGSGTQLSVL.

This sequence joins TRBV7-9 and TRBJ2-7, with a possible D match to TRBD2 (5 bases). Trimming removed 1 base from V and 1 base from J, with 14 bases in between. The CDR3 totals 16 residues. Germline values: CDR1 SEHNR, CDR2 FQNEAQ (reference sequence). DNA of the CDR3: TGTGCCAGCAGCTTAGAAGAGGGTTTCCCTTCCTACGAGCAGTACTTC. Translating gives CASSLEEGFPSYEQYF.

V is TRBV7-3 and J is TRBJ2-1; 7 nucleotides line up with TRBD1. The CDR3 contains 15 residues. Germline V gene sequence: CDR1 SGHTA, CDR2 FQGTGA. The ends lost 5 bases at V and 7 bases at J; junction bases unmatched: 11. This chain's CDR3 is CASSPTGAGGNEQFF. CDR3 bases: TGTGCCAGCAGCCCCACAGGGGCCGGAGGAAATGAGCAGTTCTTC.

This rearrangement joins TRBV7-3 to TRBJ2-2; D might be TRBD2 (5 bases). Germline V gene sequence: CDR1 SGHTA, CDR2 FQGTGA. With 1 base removed from V and 6 bases from J, the gap between germline ends came to 9 bases. CDR3 length equals 14 residues. In DNA, the CDR3 is TGTGCCAGCAGCTTAAGCCGGACTGCCGGGGAGCTGTTTTTT. Its protein is CASSLSRTAGELFF.

A single count supports this clone. The chain employs TRBV2 and TRBJ2-2; D is possibly TRBD1 (6 bases). The CDR3 contains 16 residues. V dropped 10 bases and J dropped 2 bases, with 20 bases sitting between them. CDR1 and CDR2 from the germline V gene are SNHLY and FYNNEI. The CDR3 is CATLDLTGLNTGELFF. In DNA, the CDR3 is TGTGCCACCCTCGACTTGACAGGCTTAAACACCGGGGAGCTGTTTTTT.

The genes are TRBV18 and TRBJ1-1; 8 positions agree with TRBD1. This CDR3 spans 15 amino acids. Germline CDR1 reads KGHSH; CDR2 reads LQKENI. Losses at the gene ends were 6 bases for V and 7 bases for J; bases not matched to a gene: 13. This chain's CDR3 is CASSLATGAEGEAFF. The CDR3 bases are TGTGCCAGCTCCCTAGCGACAGGGGCAGAGGGTGAAGCTTTCTTT.